This TCR beta chain derives from a study of tumor and adjacent non-tumor tissue in lung cancer. Study summary: On average, productive TCRbeta reads reached about 4.17 million per sample.

This clonotype was detected many times. No cell sorting was done before RNA was extracted from the tissue. This non-tumor lung sample came from over 3 cm beyond the tumor edge. Three rounds of nested PCR, following a modified ARM-PCR protocol, produced the TCRbeta library. TCRdb re-analysed the multiplex PCR reads in MiXCR, keeping a single row per CDR3 protein. In the table there are about 110,000 distinct CDR3 sequences, 60% to 65% of which are singletons. Sequenced input: distant non-tumor lung tissue. The origin of this receptor is a man in his 60s with non-small cell lung cancer.

CDR3 in amino acids: CASSAEGHQSLHF. The DNA for the CDR3 is TGCGCCAGCAGCGCCGAGGGACATCAATCCCTCCACTTT. The chain is built from TRBV5-1 and TRBJ1-6; D may be TRBD1 (6 bases). The CDR3 has 13 residues. The V gene's germline CDR1 is SGHRS and CDR2 YFSETQ. Trimming removed 4 bases from V and 14 bases from J, with 16 bases in between.